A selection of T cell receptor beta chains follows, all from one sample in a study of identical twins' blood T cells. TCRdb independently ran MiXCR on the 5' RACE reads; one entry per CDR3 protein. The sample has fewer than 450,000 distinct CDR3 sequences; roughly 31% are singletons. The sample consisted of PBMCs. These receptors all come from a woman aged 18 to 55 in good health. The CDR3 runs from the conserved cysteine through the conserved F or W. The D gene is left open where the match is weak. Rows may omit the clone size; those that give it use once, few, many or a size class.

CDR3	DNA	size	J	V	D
CSVTGGADYGYTF	TGCAGCGTTACAGGGGGCGCCGACTATGGCTACACCTTC	NA	TRBJ1-2	TRBV29-1	TRBD1
CASSIRHANTEAFF	TGTGCCAGCAGCATCCGACACGCGAACACTGAAGCTTTCTTT	NA	TRBJ1-1	TRBV11-2	NA
CASATVQGGRAEAFF	TGCGCCAGCGCAACGGTTCAGGGGGGCCGGGCTGAAGCTTTCTTT	NA	TRBJ1-1	TRBV5-1	TRBD1
CATRGTGNSPLHF	TGTGCCACAAGAGGGACAGGCAATTCACCCCTCCACTTT	few	TRBJ1-6	TRBV2	TRBD1
CASSTADSNFYEQYF	TGTGCCAGCAGTACTGCGGACTCAAACTTTTACGAGCAGTACTTC	many	TRBJ2-7	TRBV28	NA
CSVARGTNEKLFF	TGCAGCGTCGCAAGAGGGACTAATGAAAAACTGTTTTTT	NA	TRBJ1-4	TRBV29-1	NA
CASSQLPLETQYF	TGTGCCAGCAGCCAACTACCTTTGGAGACCCAGTACTTC	NA	TRBJ2-5	TRBV3-1	NA
CASSEGGETQYF	TGCGCCAGCAGCGAGGGGGGAGAGACCCAGTACTTC	NA	TRBJ2-5	TRBV10-2	NA
CASSLFGPTGNEQFF	TGTGCCAGCAGCTTATTCGGACCTACGGGGAATGAGCAGTTCTTC	few	TRBJ2-1	TRBV11-2	NA
CSATGRANEQYF	TGCAGTGCTACCGGGAGGGCCAACGAGCAGTACTTC	few	TRBJ2-7	TRBV20-1	TRBD2
CASSWTIGTDTQYF	TGTGCCAGCAGCTGGACTATCGGAACAGATACGCAGTATTTT	NA	TRBJ2-3	TRBV25-1	NA
CASSLVTGGLTDTQYF	TGTGCCAGCAGCTTAGTTACAGGGGGCCTCACAGATACGCAGTATTTT	NA	TRBJ2-3	TRBV7-9	TRBD1
CASSYWADTEAFF	TGCGCCAGCAGTTACTGGGCGGACACTGAAGCTTTCTTT	NA	TRBJ1-1	TRBV5-1	NA
CASSYFTGRAYYGYTF	TGTGCCAGCAGTTACTTCACGGGCAGGGCGTACTATGGCTACACCTTC	few	TRBJ1-2	TRBV6-5	NA
CASSLSSGAQNEQFF	TGTGCCAGCAGCTTGAGTAGCGGGGCCCAAAATGAGCAGTTCTTC	NA	TRBJ2-1	TRBV11-2	TRBD2
CASNSPGQSYGYTF	TGTGCCAGCAACAGTCCGGGACAGAGCTATGGCTACACCTTC	NA	TRBJ1-2	TRBV12-3/TRBV12-4	TRBD1
CASSLILPPRDEQFF	TGTGCCAGCAGCTTAATATTACCGCCGAGGGATGAGCAGTTCTTC	NA	TRBJ2-1	TRBV7-2	NA
CASSQSITEAFF	TGTGCCAGCAGCCAATCAATCACTGAAGCTTTCTTT	few	TRBJ1-1	TRBV16	NA
CAIRNSGQNTEAFF	TGTGCCATCAGGAACTCCGGACAGAACACTGAAGCTTTCTTT	many	TRBJ1-1	TRBV10-3	NA
CASSLDRSTNSPLHF	TGTGCCAGCAGCTTGGACCGATCGACAAATTCACCCCTCCACTTT	NA	TRBJ1-6	TRBV11-2	NA
CASSSGPAPGGTDTQYF	TGCGCCAGCAGCTCAGGACCAGCCCCTGGGGGCACAGATACGCAGTATTTT	NA	TRBJ2-3	TRBV5-1	NA
CASSQDPLSGLGYNEQFF	TGTGCCAGCAGCCAAGATCCTCTGAGCGGACTAGGTTACAATGAGCAGTTCTTC	NA	TRBJ2-1	TRBV3-1	TRBD2
CASSLAGTDNEKLFF	TGCGCCAGCAGCTTGGCCGGGACGGACAATGAAAAACTGTTTTTT	few	TRBJ1-4	TRBV5-1	NA